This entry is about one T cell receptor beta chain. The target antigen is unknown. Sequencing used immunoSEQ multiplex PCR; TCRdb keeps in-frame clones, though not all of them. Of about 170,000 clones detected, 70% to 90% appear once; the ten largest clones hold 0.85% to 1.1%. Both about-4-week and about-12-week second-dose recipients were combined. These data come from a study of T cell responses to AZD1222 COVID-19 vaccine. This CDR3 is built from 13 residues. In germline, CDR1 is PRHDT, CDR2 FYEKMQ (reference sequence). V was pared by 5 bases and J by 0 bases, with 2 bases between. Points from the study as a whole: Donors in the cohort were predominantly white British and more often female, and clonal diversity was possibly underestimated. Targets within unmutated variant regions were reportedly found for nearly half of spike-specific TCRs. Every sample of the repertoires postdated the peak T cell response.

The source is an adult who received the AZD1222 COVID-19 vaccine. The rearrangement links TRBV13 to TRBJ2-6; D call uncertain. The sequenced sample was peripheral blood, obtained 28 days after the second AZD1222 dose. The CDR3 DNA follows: TGTGCCAGCAGCCACTCTGGGGCCAACGTCCTGACTTTC. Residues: CASSHSGANVLTF.